The source of this T cell receptor (beta chain) is a study of technical replicates of blood from a handful of donors. The CDR3 consists of 13 residues. V was cut by 0 bases and J by 9 bases, with 9 bases left in between. Germline lookup yields CDR1 MNHEY and CDR2 SVGAGI. Using immunoSEQ multiplex PCR, the repertoire was profiled, and TCRdb retains in-frame clones only, with some absent. The sample includes 90,000 to 100,000 clones, approximately 94% of them seen just once. The V gene is TRBV6-5, the J gene TRBJ1-3; D is undetermined. The sample consisted of T cells isolated from PBMCs. The receptor was derived from a human donor in good health. The CDR3 sequence is CASSYSAGGTIYF. CDR3 bases: TGTGCCAGCAGTTACTCTGCAGGAGGCACCATATATTTT.